This TCR beta chain was profiled in a study of blood T cell repertoires in COVID-19. Study context: COVID-19 samples from acute and convalescent phases originated in the United States, Italy and Spain.

The CDR3 runs 13 residues. In germline, CDR1 is MNHNS, CDR2 SASEGT. J lost 7 bases, V lost 2 bases, and 5 bases had no gene match. Profiling relied on immunoSEQ multiplex PCR, and the TCRdb table lists in-frame clones only, not all of them. Among 200,000 to 250,000 clones listed, about nine tenths were seen once. The origin of this receptor is a man older than 75 with acute or convalescent COVID-19. Material: peripheral blood. The chain is built from TRBV6-1 and TRBJ2-7; 7 nucleotides line up with TRBD1. The CDR3 nucleotides read TGTGCCAGCAGTGAAAGGGGGCTCGGTGAGCAGTACGTC. Translated, it gives CASSERGLGEQYV.